This is a list of T cell receptor beta chains from one sample in a study of monozygotic twins with inflammatory bowel disease. TCRdb processed the 5' RACE reads again and assigns one entry to each CDR3 protein, with no DNA. The sample's table shows about 350,000 distinct CDR3 sequences. Input material: blood. These receptors originate from a human donor with ulcerative colitis or Crohn's disease, or a healthy co-twin of an affected twin (not recorded which). Each CDR3 is given with its conserved first and last residue. Each record gives: J gene, V gene, CDR3 protein.

J: TRBJ2-7; V: TRBV5-6; CDR3: CASSSDRTYEQYF
J: TRBJ2-3; V: TRBV4-1; CDR3: CASSQDIVADTQYF
J: TRBJ2-6; V: TRBV4-1; CDR3: CASSQVIRGHGANVLTF
J: TRBJ2-1; V: TRBV5-1; CDR3: CASSLEVSGGNEQFF
J: TRBJ2-2; V: TRBV18; CDR3: CASSPQTGSTGELFF
J: TRBJ2-7; V: TRBV11-2; CDR3: CASRQGKSYEQYF
J: TRBJ2-5; V: TRBV5-1; CDR3: CASCDSSEETQYF
J: TRBJ2-3; V: TRBV4-1; CDR3: CASSQQGASDTQNF
J: TRBJ2-3; V: TRBV20-1; CDR3: CSAPASGRAADTQYF
J: TRBJ2-1; V: TRBV4-1; CDR3: CASSHGGRSTGEQFF
J: TRBJ2-5; V: TRBV4-2; CDR3: CASSRDNQEMAQYF
J: TRBJ1-2; V: TRBV19; CDR3: CASMRPGTEANYGYTF
J: TRBJ2-3; V: TRBV4-2; CDR3: CASSPIAGTETDTQYF
J: TRBJ1-6; V: TRBV7-2; CDR3: CASSRGSTGNSPLHF